This entry describes one T cell receptor (beta chain). This sample was taken from a study of blood T cell repertoires in COVID-19. As for the study in general: Some COVID-19 samples were acute and others convalescent; all came from the United States, Italy and Spain. PBMCs, B-cell-depleted T cells, or T cells provided the cDNA or gDNA that made up the material.

CDR3 size: 12 residues. The germline V and J ends were trimmed by 2 bases and 10 bases, with 10 bases remaining between them. Per germline, CDR1 ENHRY and CDR2 SYGVKD. In the source study's methods: Estimation of nucleated cell counts was performed using reference gene primer amplification. Assay: immunoSEQ multiplex PCR; the TCRdb copy retains only in-frame clones and omits some. Clonal size and the V and J genes are those of that table, whereas D and trimming came from the DNA. The sample has about 110,000 clones, about 85% seen once. Sequencing was carried out using peripheral blood. This clonotype originated in a human donor in a cohort sampled during active COVID-19. V is TRBV10-3 and J is TRBJ2-3; D gene uncertain. The CDR3 sequence: CAISEPLNPQYF. As DNA, the CDR3 is TGTGCCATCAGTGAGCCCTTAAATCCGCAGTATTTT.